These T cell receptor beta chains were read from a single sample in a study of beta chain features in type 1 diabetes. The repertoire was sequenced with immunoSEQ multiplex PCR; TCRdb's copy has only in-frame clones and lacks some. The profile covers 330,000 or so clones, with 14% appearing a single time and over 5% taken by the ten largest. The sample was central memory CD4+ T cells from blood. These receptors came from a man aged 25 to 45 in good health. CDR3s include the opening cysteine and the closing phenylalanine or tryptophan. The order of the fields is D gene, clone size, V gene, J gene, CDR3 protein, CDR3 DNA. A D gene is named only where the DNA matches it firmly. Size is stated for part of the rows, as once, few or many counts, or as a class when the clone is expanded.

NA	few	TRBV7-9	TRBJ2-2	CASSFRGRAYTTGELFF	TGTGCCAGCAGCTTTAGGGGTCGTGCGTATACTACCGGGGAGCTGTTTTTT
NA	many	TRBV9	TRBJ2-3	CASSVEVQKTDTQYF	TGTGCCAGCAGCGTAGAAGTTCAGAAGACAGATACGCAGTATTTT
TRBD2	few	TRBV29-1	TRBJ2-1	CSVQGLAGSNEQFF	TGCAGCGTTCAGGGACTAGCGGGATCCAATGAGCAGTTCTTC
TRBD2	NA	TRBV6-6	TRBJ2-7	CASSSTLAGFYEQYF	TGTGCCAGCAGTAGTACCCTAGCGGGGTTCTACGAGCAGTACTTC
NA	NA	TRBV18	TRBJ1-1	CASSPSSGSPRGAFF	TGTGCCAGCTCACCCTCCTCCGGGTCCCCGCGAGGAGCTTTCTTT
NA	few	TRBV4-3	TRBJ2-2	CASSQVVSPRELFF	TGCGCCAGCAGCCAAGTGGTCTCCCCTAGGGAGCTGTTTTTT
TRBD2	few	TRBV9	TRBJ2-2	CASSVAPWLAGGTTGELFF	TGTGCCAGCAGCGTAGCCCCCTGGCTAGCGGGGGGAACCACCGGGGAGCTGTTTTTT
NA	few	TRBV20-1	TRBJ1-2	CSASGNYGYTF	TGCAGTGCTAGCGGTAACTATGGCTACACCTTC
NA	NA	TRBV9	TRBJ1-5	CASSVEPGQPQHF	TGTGCCAGCAGCGTAGAACCCGGACAGCCCCAGCATTTT
TRBD2	NA	TRBV7-6	TRBJ2-3	CASTRLVGTSGHTDTQYF	TGTGCCAGCACCCGTTTAGTCGGGACTAGCGGCCACACAGATACGCAGTATTTT
NA	few	TRBV15	TRBJ1-1	CATSRLVDSGEAFF	TGTGCCACCAGCAGATTAGTCGACTCAGGTGAAGCTTTCTTT
NA	few	TRBV6-6	TRBJ1-4	CASSPWGGVEKLFF	TGTGCCAGCAGTCCCTGGGGGGGAGTTGAAAAACTGTTTTTT
TRBD2	few	TRBV6-5	TRBJ2-1	CASSSPRISGGEQFF	TGTGCCAGCAGTTCACCCAGGATCTCGGGGGGTGAGCAGTTCTTC
NA	NA	TRBV18	TRBJ2-6	CASSRDTSLSGANVLTF	TGTGCCAGCTCACGGGACACCTCCCTCTCTGGGGCCAACGTCCTGACTTTC
TRBD1	few	TRBV29-1	TRBJ2-5	CSGGDSEETQYF	TGCAGCGGAGGGGACAGCGAAGAGACCCAGTACTTC
NA	few	TRBV6-1	TRBJ2-1	CASTAIPGLGQQRFF	TGTGCCAGCACGGCCATCCCGGGGCTAGGGCAGCAGCGGTTCTTC
NA	few	TRBV5-1	TRBJ1-1	CASSFTGIRDTEAFF	TGCGCCAGCAGCTTCACAGGGATCCGGGACACTGAAGCTTTCTTT
NA	NA	TRBV23-1	TRBJ1-4	CASSHPGTSEKLFF	TGCGCCAGCAGTCACCCCGGGACTTCAGAAAAACTGTTTTTT
TRBD1	many	TRBV7-2	TRBJ2-3	CASSATGPDTQYF	TGTGCCAGCAGCGCGACAGGGCCAGATACGCAGTATTTT
TRBD2	few	TRBV5-6	TRBJ2-5	CASSRAPSGQETQYF	TGTGCCAGCAGCCGCGCACCTAGCGGTCAAGAGACCCAGTACTTC
TRBD1	NA	TRBV11-2	TRBJ1-4	CASSFTGATSNEKLFF	TGTGCCAGCAGTTTTACAGGGGCCACCAGTAATGAAAAACTGTTTTTT
NA	NA	TRBV11-2	TRBJ2-3	CASSTGLTDTQYF	TGTGCCAGCAGCACGGGACTTACAGATACGCAGTATTTT
NA	many	TRBV19	TRBJ2-1	CASSTGVRGYEQFF	TGTGCCAGTAGTACCGGAGTGAGGGGGTATGAGCAGTTCTTC
NA	NA	TRBV28	TRBJ1-1	CASSYPGAGYTEAFF	TGTGCCAGCAGTTACCCAGGGGCAGGGTACACTGAAGCTTTCTTT
NA	few	TRBV5-6	TRBJ2-1	CASSLENEQFF	TGTGCCAGCAGCTTGGAGAATGAGCAGTTCTTC
NA	many	TRBV5-1	TRBJ1-2	CASSSSGKGSYGYTF	TGCGCCAGCAGCTCATCCGGCAAGGGAAGCTATGGCTACACCTTC
NA	many	TRBV28	TRBJ2-3	CASSYSGRVWGTDTQYF	TGTGCCAGCAGTTACTCGGGACGGGTTTGGGGCACAGATACGCAGTATTTT
TRBD2	NA	TRBV5-5	TRBJ2-2	CASSLIGTSFSGELFF	TGTGCCAGCAGCTTAATCGGGACTAGTTTTTCCGGGGAGCTGTTTTTT
NA	NA	TRBV7-9	TRBJ2-3	CASSTRTFTDTQYF	TGTGCCAGCAGCACTAGGACCTTCACAGATACGCAGTATTTT
NA	NA	TRBV28	TRBJ1-5	CASSSLQGPVGSQHF	TGTGCCAGCAGCTCCTTACAGGGCCCTGTCGGGTCCCAGCATTTT
NA	NA	TRBV7-7	TRBJ2-1	CASSMLDNYNEQFF	TGTGCCAGCAGCATGCTAGACAACTACAATGAGCAGTTCTTC
NA	NA	TRBV5-5	TRBJ2-1	CASSPLPSPRGNEQFF	TGTGCCAGCAGCCCCCTGCCTAGCCCCCGCGGCAATGAGCAGTTCTTC
NA	few	TRBV7-9	TRBJ2-7	CASSFSSEQYF	TGTGCCAGCAGCTTTTCTTCCGAGCAGTACTTC
NA	few	TRBV7-9	TRBJ2-4	CASSSLGRKNIQYF	TGTGCCAGCAGCTCCCTGGGGCGCAAAAACATTCAGTACTTC
TRBD2	once	TRBV5-6	TRBJ2-5	CASSLLAGRRQETQYF	TGTGCCAGCAGCTTGTTAGCGGGACGGAGACAAGAGACCCAGTACTTC
TRBD2	few	TRBV6-6	TRBJ2-3	CASSYSAGATDTQYF	TGTGCCAGCAGTTACTCCGCGGGAGCAACAGATACGCAGTATTTT
TRBD2	many	TRBV5-1	TRBJ2-1	CASNAGGLSYNEQFF	TGCGCCAGCAATGCGGGGGGCCTCTCCTACAATGAGCAGTTCTTC
NA	few	TRBV7-2	TRBJ2-2	CASSFERQPTGELFF	TGTGCCAGCAGCTTCGAGAGACAACCCACCGGGGAGCTGTTTTTT
NA	NA	TRBV7-4	TRBJ2-7	CASRRDGTYEQYF	TGTGCCAGTCGAAGGGACGGAACCTACGAGCAGTACTTC
NA	NA	TRBV15	TRBJ2-1	CATSRDRGISGEQFF	TGTGCCACCAGCAGAGATAGAGGCATCTCGGGTGAGCAGTTCTTC
NA	NA	TRBV4-2	TRBJ2-1	CASSRPGRNSYNEQFF	TGTGCCAGCAGTCGTCCGGGACGTAATTCCTACAATGAGCAGTTCTTC
TRBD2	few	TRBV2	TRBJ2-5	CASSVGSGGQETQYF	TGTGCCAGCAGTGTTGGTAGCGGGGGGCAGGAGACCCAGTACTTC
TRBD2	many	TRBV10-2	TRBJ2-1	CASLAGESNEQFF	TGTGCCAGCCTAGCGGGAGAATCAAATGAGCAGTTCTTC
TRBD2	few	TRBV9	TRBJ2-1	CASSVGILAGGPNEQFF	TGTGCCAGCAGCGTGGGGATTTTGGCGGGGGGGCCCAATGAGCAGTTCTTC
NA	few	TRBV7-9	TRBJ2-5	CASSLFPGTQYF	TGTGCCAGCAGCTTATTTCCCGGAACCCAGTACTTC
NA	few	TRBV7-6	TRBJ2-3	CASSLSVFGDNSDTQYF	TGTGCCAGCAGCTTATCGGTTTTTGGTGACAATTCAGATACGCAGTATTTT
TRBD1	few	TRBV27	TRBJ1-5	CASSLSPGGGGNQPQHF	TGTGCCAGCAGTTTATCTCCGGGAGGGGGCGGCAATCAGCCCCAGCATTTT
TRBD1	NA	TRBV7-2	TRBJ1-2	CASSLGGQGRARGYTF	TGTGCCAGCAGCTTAGGTGGACAGGGAAGGGCAAGGGGCTACACCTTC
NA	NA	TRBV30	TRBJ2-1	CAWSGLGNEQFF	TGTGCCTGGAGTGGGTTGGGCAATGAGCAGTTCTTC
TRBD2	NA	TRBV9	TRBJ2-1	CASSVASGRAGDNEQFF	TGTGCCAGCAGCGTAGCCAGCGGGAGGGCCGGCGACAATGAGCAGTTCTTC
NA	few	TRBV4-2	TRBJ1-5	CASSQEKDGSNQPQHF	TGTGCCAGCAGCCAAGAGAAGGACGGTAGCAATCAGCCCCAGCATTTT
TRBD2	many	TRBV6-1	TRBJ2-1	CASSLRGGEQFF	TGTGCCAGCAGTTTACGGGGGGGTGAGCAGTTCTTC
NA	NA	TRBV4-3	TRBJ1-1	CASSQGTDTEAFF	TGCGCCAGCAGCCAAGGGACGGACACTGAAGCTTTCTTT